The 14 T cell receptor beta chains in this list originate from one sample, sequenced in a study of blood T cell repertoires in COVID-19. Some clones are missing from TCRdb's copy, which holds only in-frame ones; the method was immunoSEQ multiplex PCR. The sample shows approximately 46,000 clones, 75% to 90% of them seen only once. Sequencing was done on a sample of peripheral blood. These receptors all come from a human donor in a cohort sampled during active COVID-19.

In this sample, this clone turned up a few times. V is TRBV7-8 and J is TRBJ1-1; D unclear. V lost 5 bases and J 4 bases, leaving 23 bases between the germline ends. The germline CDR1 and CDR2 sequences are SGHVS and FQNEAQ. This CDR3 spans 17 amino acids. The chain's CDR3 is CASSPMIPQEGVTEAFF. DNA of the CDR3: TGTGCCAGCAGCCCCATGATCCCCCAGGAGGGTGTCACTGAAGCTTTCTTT.

This clone has a single count. The rearrangement joins TRBV3-1 (or the pseudogene TRBV3-2) to TRBJ2-3; 15 nucleotides agree with TRBD2. The ends lost 1 base at V and 5 bases at J; junction bases unmatched: 7. In germline, CDR1 is LGHDT, CDR2 YNNKEL (reference sequence). The CDR3 is made up of 18 amino acids. DNA for the CDR3: TGTGCCAGCAGCCAAGTCTACGCGGGACTAGCGGGGGGAGATACGCAGTATTTT. This sequence encodes CASSQVYAGLAGGDTQYF.

The chain couples TRBV9 to TRBJ1-1; D uncertain. CDR1 is SGDLS and CDR2 is YYNGEE in the germline V gene. The CDR3 is 16 amino acids. The V gene lost 4 bases and the J gene lost 2 bases, with 18 bases spanning the gap. CDR3 loop: CASSPRVGDGNTEAFF. The CDR3, as DNA: TGTGCCAGCAGCCCTCGGGTCGGGGATGGAAACACTGAAGCTTTCTTT. Looking up the rest from reference TRBV9 and TRBJ1-1 gives the full variable domain: DSGVTQTPKHLITATGQRVTLRCSPRSGDLSVYWYQQSLDQGLQFLIQYYNGEERAKGNILERFSAQQFPDLHSELNLSSLELGDSALYFCASSPRVGDGNTEAFFGQGTRLTVV.

This chain joins TRBV9 and TRBJ2-2, with D unresolved. Germline V gives CDR1 SGDLS, CDR2 YYNGEE. The V and J ends lost 1 base and 6 bases respectively, with 10 bases between them. This CDR3 spans 14 amino acids. The CDR3 sequence: CASSVYTTPGELFF. DNA of the CDR3: TGTGCCAGCAGCGTATACACTACACCCGGGGAGCTGTTTTTT.

The chain is built from TRBV6-6 and TRBJ1-5; a weak D match, TRBD1 (6 bases). V shed 7 bases and J shed 4 bases, with 20 bases lying between them. Germline V gene data show CDR1 as MNHNY and CDR2 as SVGAGI (reference sequence). This CDR3 region has 16 residues. The CDR3 region has the DNA TGTGCCAGCATCGACGAAAGGGGGGGCAGAAATCAGCCCCAGCATTTT. Protein: CASIDERGGRNQPQHF.

The V call is TRBV10-2, the J call TRBJ1-6; no clear D gene. CDR1 and CDR2 from the germline V gene are WSHSY and SAAADI. V was clipped by 6 bases and J by 9 bases, with 24 bases between them. The CDR3 spans 17 residues. CDR3 sequence reads: CASSVTRYTSRGSPLHF. CDR3 bases: TGCGCCAGCAGCGTTACCCGCTATACTTCACGAGGTTCACCCCTCCACTTT.

The V call is TRBV19, the J call TRBJ1-1; the D is unclear. Germline loops: CDR1 LNHDA, CDR2 SQIVND (reference sequence). This CDR3 region has 14 residues. V lost 2 bases, J lost 6 bases, and 13 bases lay in between. CDR3 residues: CASSIQASSPEAFF. In DNA, the CDR3 is TGTGCCAGTAGTATACAGGCCTCTTCGCCTGAAGCTTTCTTT.

The V call is TRBV7-7, the J call TRBJ2-6; TRBD2 agrees at 9 bases. Germline V gives CDR1 SSHAT, CDR2 FNYEAQ (reference sequence). Trimming took 1 base from V and 4 from J; bases not matched to a gene: 8. This CDR3 has 18 amino acids. CDR3 amino acids: CASSLGGRGGPGANVLTF. CDR3 nucleotides: TGTGCCAGCAGCTTAGGCGGGCGGGGGGGCCCAGGGGCCAACGTCCTGACTTTC. Supplemented by reference TRBV7-7 and TRBJ2-6, the full variable domain reads GAGVSQSPRYKVTKRGQDVTLRCDPISSHATLYWYQQALGQGPEFLTYFNYEAQPDKSGLPSDRFSAERPEGSISTLTIQRTEQRDSAMYRCASSLGGRGGPGANVLTFGAGSRLTVL.

The CDR3 bases are TGTGCCAGCAGCACAGGCCCAACTAATGAAAAACTGTTTTTT. Protein sequence: CASSTGPTNEKLFF. The rearrangement links TRBV28 to TRBJ1-4; maybe TRBD1 (5 bases). Trimming removed 6 bases at V and 0 bases at J, with 8 bases between. The CDR3 is 14 residues long. Germline CDR1 and CDR2: MDHEN and SYDVKM. Filled out from reference TRBV28 and TRBJ1-4, the complete variable domain reads DVKVTQSSRYLVKRTGEKVFLECVQDMDHENMFWYRQDPGLGLRLIYFSYDVKMKEKGDIPEGYSVSREKKERFSLILESASTNQTSMYLCASSTGPTNEKLFFGSGTQLSVL.

J is TRBJ1-2 and V is TRBV10-3, with 7 nucleotides matching TRBD1. CDR1 is ENHRY, CDR2 SYGVKD, per germline. There are 13 residues in the CDR3. With V trimmed by 5 bases and J by 4 bases, 4 bases remained unmatched. The CDR3 sequence is CAISPRDSYGYTF. CDR3 coding DNA: TGTGCCATCAGTCCCCGGGACAGCTATGGCTACACCTTC.

The gene calls are TRBV5-1 and TRBJ2-3, with 7 positions matching TRBD1. This CDR3 is 17 amino acids long. The junction had 7 bases not matched to a gene; V was cut back by 0 bases and J by 0 bases. The germline gives CDR1 SGHRS, CDR2 YFSETQ. DNA of the CDR3: TGCGCCAGCAGCTTGGGACAGGGCTTGCTAAGCACAGATACGCAGTATTTT. Protein product: CASSLGQGLLSTDTQYF.

This sequence joins TRBV2 and TRBJ1-2; 8 nucleotides align to TRBD1. CDR3 length equals 14 residues. Trimming removed 4 bases from V and 7 bases from J; junction bases left unmatched: 8. Germline CDR1 and CDR2: SNHLY and FYNNEI. CDR3 residues: CASSVTPGGLGYTF. The CDR3 nucleotides read TGTGCCAGCAGTGTCACCCCAGGGGGCCTTGGCTACACCTTC. The entire variable domain, with the rest obtained from reference TRBV2 and TRBJ1-2, is as follows: EPEVTQTPSHQVTQMGQEVILRCVPISNHLYFYWYRQILGQKVEFLVSFYNNEISEKSEIFDDQFSVERPDGSNFTLKIRSTKLEDSAMYFCASSVTPGGLGYTFGSGTRLTVV.

The V call is TRBV19, the J call TRBJ2-5; the match to TRBD2 covers 13 bases. J lost 5 bases, V lost 5 bases, and 2 bases had no gene match. Germline-derived CDR1 and CDR2 are LNHDA and SQIVND (reference sequence). This CDR3 contains 14 residues. The CDR3 loop reads CASSPTSGGETQYF. The CDR3 DNA reads TGTGCCAGTAGTCCGACTAGCGGGGGGGAGACCCAGTACTTC.

This clone showed up just once. The gene calls are TRBV5-1 and TRBJ1-6; D is perhaps TRBD1 (6 bases). CDR1 and CDR2 (germline): SGHRS, YFSETQ. This CDR3 has 18 amino acids. V lost 4 bases and J 1 base, leaving 18 bases between the germline ends. CDR3 coding DNA: TGCGCCAGCAGCCGAAGCACCCCACAGGGATCCTATAATTCACCCCTCCACTTT. This gives the protein CASSRSTPQGSYNSPLHF. Supplemented by reference TRBV5-1 and TRBJ1-6, the full variable domain reads KAGVTQTPRYLIKTRGQQVTLSCSPISGHRSVSWYQQTPGQGLQFLFEYFSETQRNKGNFPGRFSGRQFSNSRSEMNVSTLELGDSALYLCASSRSTPQGSYNSPLHFGNGTRLTVT.